The 27 T cell receptor beta chains reported below all come from one sample, sequenced in a study of blood T cell repertoires in COVID-19. The repertoire was sequenced with immunoSEQ multiplex PCR; TCRdb's copy has only in-frame clones and lacks some. This repertoire shows fewer than 250,000 clones, 80% to 90% found once; its top ten account for about 4%. The sequenced material came from PBMCs or T cells enriched from blood (not recorded which). The receptors derive from a young woman who had been exposed to COVID-19.

The rearrangement uses TRBV4-1 and TRBJ2-5; tentative D call: TRBD2 (6 bases). The V gene lost 2 bases and the J gene lost 5 bases, with 24 bases spanning the gap. This CDR3 comprises 18 residues. From germline, CDR1 is MGHRA and CDR2 YSYEKL. The CDR3 here is CASSQIPTSAAGGETQYF. CDR3 nucleotide sequence: TGCGCCAGCAGCCAAATCCCAACCTCGGCAGCGGGTGGGGAGACCCAGTACTTC.

The chain is built from TRBV7-6 and TRBJ2-3, with 11 bases lining up with TRBD2. Looked up from germline, CDR1 is SGHVS and CDR2 is FNYEAQ. Trimming took 1 base from V and 2 from J; bases not matched to a gene: 11. The CDR3 loop spans 19 amino acids. CDR3 protein: CASSLVTLAGEKVTDTQYF. The CDR3 bases are TGTGCCAGCAGCTTAGTCACACTAGCGGGAGAGAAGGTCACAGATACGCAGTATTTT.

This sequence joins TRBV7-9 and TRBJ2-5; 8 nucleotides agree with TRBD2. The CDR3 totals 19 residues. The trim removed 1 base at V and 4 bases at J, leaving 17 bases unmatched. The germline CDR1 and CDR2 sequences are SEHNR and FQNEAQ (reference sequence). The CDR3 loop reads CASSLGRSGLGGLGETQYF. The CDR3 DNA follows: TGTGCCAGCAGCTTAGGCCGCTCGGGACTAGGTGGTTTGGGAGAGACCCAGTACTTC.

About this clone: The sample carries other DNA sequences with the same CDR3. The V gene is TRBV9, the J gene TRBJ1-3, with TRBD1 as a possible D gene (6 bases). CDR3 length equals 15 residues. Germline-derived CDR1 and CDR2 are SGDLS and YYNGEE. Trimming left V 4 bases short and J 2 bases short, with 13 bases between. The DNA of the CDR3 is TGTGCCAGCAGCCCGCGTGACAGGACTGGAAACACCATATATTTT. Protein: CASSPRDRTGNTIYF.

The J gene is TRBJ1-2, the V gene TRBV11-2, with 7 nucleotides matching TRBD1. The CDR3 extends over 14 amino acids. V was clipped by 2 bases and J by 7 bases; unmatched bases: 7. Germline V gene sequence: CDR1 SGHAT, CDR2 FQNNGV. Written as DNA, the CDR3 is TGTGCCAGCAGCTTACAGGGGGGAATTGCTGGCTACACCTTC. Encoded protein: CASSLQGGIAGYTF.

The chain joins TRBV13 to TRBJ2-5, with a weak D call TRBD2 (6 bases). Trimming removed 3 bases at V and 2 bases at J, with 16 bases between. From germline, CDR1 is PRHDT and CDR2 FYEKMQ (reference sequence). The CDR3 contains 16 residues. Here the CDR3 DNA reads TGTGCCAGCAGCTTGTCCGGCGGGCGGGGACAAGAGACCCAGTACTTC. Its translation: CASSLSGGRGQETQYF. The variable domain in full, with the rest retrieved from reference TRBV13 and TRBJ2-5, is AAGVIQSPRHLIKEKRETATLKCYPIPRHDTVYWYQQGPGQDPQFLISFYEKMQSDKGSIPDRFSAQQFSDYHSELNMSSLELGDSALYFCASSLSGGRGQETQYFGPGTRLLVL.

This clone was counted only a few times. The V gene is TRBV28, the J gene TRBJ1-2, with 9 bases fitting TRBD1. The CDR3 has 13 amino acids. V lost 5 bases, J lost 7 bases, and 5 bases stayed unmatched. In germline, CDR1 is MDHEN, CDR2 SYDVKM. As DNA, the CDR3 is TGTGCCAGCAGTCTCGACAGGGGGGGTGGCTACACCTTC. Translating gives CASSLDRGGGYTF.

V usage is TRBV19 and J usage is TRBJ2-1; 7 nucleotides agree with TRBD2. CDR3 size: 17 residues. Trimming removed 3 bases from V and 7 bases from J; junction bases left unmatched: 15. Germline V CDR1 and CDR2: LNHDA, SQIVND (reference sequence). CDR3 in amino acids: CASSISVSGLPGNEQFF. The CDR3 DNA sequence: TGTGCCAGTAGTATTAGCGTTAGCGGGCTCCCCGGGAATGAGCAGTTCTTC.

This rearrangement joins TRBV7-8 to TRBJ1-2, with 7 bases aligning to TRBD1. V lost 1 base to trimming and J lost 0 bases; unmatched junction nucleotides: 2. CDR3 length equals 15 residues. Germline V gene lookup returns CDR1 SGHVS and CDR2 FQNEAQ. In DNA form, the CDR3 reads TGTGCCAGCAGCTTAGTGGGACAGACTAACTATGGCTACACCTTC. Translating gives CASSLVGQTNYGYTF.

This chain links TRBV27 with TRBJ2-3; 7 bases match TRBD2. The trim removed 5 bases at V and 1 base at J, leaving 6 bases unmatched. This CDR3 has 15 residues. Germline V gives CDR1 MNHEY, CDR2 SMNVEV (reference sequence). CDR3 sequence: CASSGLVLGTDTQYF. In DNA form, the CDR3 reads TGTGCCAGCAGTGGACTAGTTTTGGGCACAGATACGCAGTATTTT.

V gene TRBV18 combines with J gene TRBJ2-4, with TRBD2 matching 11 bases. The CDR3 spans 21 residues. Losses at the gene ends were 3 bases for V and 0 bases for J; bases not matched to a gene: 16. Looked up from germline, CDR1 is KGHSH and CDR2 is LQKENI. CDR3 bases: TGTGCCAGCTCACCGTTTCAATGGCTAGCGGGAGGCGAACTAGCCAAAAACATTCAGTACTTC. Its protein is CASSPFQWLAGGELAKNIQYF. The variable domain in full, with the rest retrieved from reference TRBV18 and TRBJ2-4, is NAGVMQNPRHLVRRRGQEARLRCSPMKGHSHVYWYRQLPEEGLKFMVYLQKENIIDESGMPKERFSAEFPKEGPSILRIQQVVRGDSAAYFCASSPFQWLAGGELAKNIQYFGAGTRLSVL.

The chain links TRBV29-1 to TRBJ2-1; 8 bases agree with TRBD2. This CDR3 region has 13 residues. CDR1 and CDR2 (germline): SQVTM, ANQGSEA. With V trimmed by 5 bases and J by 4 bases, 4 bases remained unmatched. CDR3 region: CSVRGRSYNEQFF. The CDR3 coding sequence is TGCAGCGTTCGCGGGAGGTCTTACAATGAGCAGTTCTTC.

The chain recombines TRBV18 with TRBJ2-5, with TRBD2 matching 8 bases. Per the germline V gene, CDR1 is KGHSH and CDR2 is LQKENI. The CDR3 is 19 residues long. V lost 3 bases and J lost 2; bases outside the gene matches: 17. DNA for the CDR3: TGTGCCAGCTCACCCCTTCAGGGAAGAGGGACTAGGGGTCAAGAGACCCAGTACTTC. Its translation is CASSPLQGRGTRGQETQYF.

The chain is built from TRBV28 and TRBJ1-5; 10 positions agree with TRBD1. The CDR3 consists of 16 residues. In germline, CDR1 is MDHEN, CDR2 SYDVKM. Trimming at V came to 3 bases and at J to 2 bases, leaving 4 bases not matched to a gene. DNA for the CDR3: TGTGCCAGCAGTTTTTGGGACAGGGGCGGCAATCAGCCCCAGCATTTT. Its protein is CASSFWDRGGNQPQHF.

The chain has TRBV6-5 and TRBJ1-2; maybe TRBD1 (5 bases). This CDR3 is built from 15 residues. Germline CDR1 and CDR2: MNHEY and SVGAGI. Trimming left V 6 bases short and J 1 base short, with 15 bases between. CDR3 nucleotide sequence: TGTGCCAGCAGATCCGCCGGGGGTCATAACTATGGCTACACCTTC. This gives the protein CASRSAGGHNYGYTF.

The chain uses TRBV6-5 and TRBJ2-1; 11 bases match TRBD2. Germline CDR1 reads MNHEY; CDR2 reads SVGAGI. Unmatched junction bases numbered 6, after V lost 7 bases and J lost 4 bases. The CDR3 has 15 amino acids. DNA of the CDR3: TGTGCCAGCACTAAGGGGACTAGCGGTTACAATGAGCAGTTCTTC. Its translation: CASTKGTSGYNEQFF.

CDR3 protein: CASSPPTSGRGSDTQYF. CDR3 bases: TGTGCCAGCAGCCCACCTACTAGCGGACGGGGTAGCGATACGCAGTATTTT. The genes are TRBV11-3 and TRBJ2-3; 8 bases line up with TRBD2. The V segment lost 5 bases and the J segment 6 bases; nucleotides outside the gene matches: 16. The CDR3 contains 17 residues. Germline V gene sequence: CDR1 SGHNT, CDR2 YENEEA.

The chain combines TRBV6-5 with TRBJ2-1; no clear D. Germline CDR1 reads MNHEY; CDR2 reads SVGAGI. This CDR3 spans 16 amino acids. V shed 4 bases and J shed 0 bases, with 13 bases lying between them. The CDR3 region is CASSLGRPSSYNEQFF. CDR3 in DNA: TGTGCCAGCAGTTTGGGCAGGCCGAGCTCCTACAATGAGCAGTTCTTC.

The V call is TRBV29-1, the J call TRBJ2-3; D possibly corresponds to TRBD1 (5 bases). V was trimmed by 7 bases and J by 2 bases, leaving 13 bases between them. Germline V gene lookup returns CDR1 SQVTM and CDR2 ANQGSEA. The CDR3 is made up of 13 amino acids. The CDR3 region is CSAIQENTDTQYF. For the CDR3, the DNA is TGCAGCGCTATACAGGAGAACACAGATACGCAGTATTTT.

This chain links TRBV30 with TRBJ2-7; D is undetermined. This CDR3 spans 16 amino acids. Germline values: CDR1 GTSNPN, CDR2 SVGIG (reference sequence). The germline V and J ends were trimmed by 0 bases and 0 bases, with 15 bases remaining between them. CDR3 amino acids: CAWSVRVTSSSYEQYF. CDR3 coding DNA: TGTGCCTGGAGTGTCCGTGTCACCAGTTCCTCCTACGAGCAGTACTTC.

This chain joins TRBV2 and TRBJ2-5; 13 positions agree with TRBD2. This CDR3 spans 15 amino acids. The V gene's germline CDR1 is SNHLY and CDR2 FYNNEI. The V segment lost 5 bases and the J segment 4 bases; nucleotides outside the gene matches: 4. The CDR3 protein is CASSKGTSGIETQYF. The CDR3 DNA is TGTGCCAGCAGTAAGGGGACTAGCGGGATAGAGACCCAGTACTTC.

The V call is TRBV18, the J call TRBJ2-2, with 7 nucleotides matching TRBD1. The CDR3 loop spans 20 amino acids. Germline CDR1 and CDR2: KGHSH and LQKENI. The V gene end was trimmed by 4 bases and the J gene end by 0 bases; junction bases not matched to a gene: 17. The CDR3 region is CASSRYPAGGKHSNTGELFF. CDR3 DNA: TGTGCCAGCTCACGCTACCCCGCAGGGGGAAAACATTCGAACACCGGGGAGCTGTTTTTT.

The V call is TRBV29-1, the J call TRBJ2-7; unclear D gene. V was clipped by 3 bases and J by 3 bases, with 9 bases between them. Germline V lookup: CDR1 SQVTM, CDR2 ANQGSEA. There are 12 residues in the CDR3. Written as DNA, the CDR3 is TGCAGCGTTGAGTCACAGAGCTACGAGCAGTACTTC. Protein: CSVESQSYEQYF.

The rearrangement uses TRBV5-6 and TRBJ1-2; 9 bases fit TRBD1. This CDR3 comprises 12 residues. CDR1 SGHDT and CDR2 YYEEEE come from the germline V gene. V was clipped by 3 bases and J by 10 bases; unmatched bases: 4. Here the CDR3 reads CASSWTGEDYTF. The DNA for the CDR3 is TGTGCCAGCAGCTGGACAGGGGAGGACTACACCTTC.

J is TRBJ1-6 and V is TRBV19; 7 bases are shared with TRBD1. V shed 10 bases and J 7 bases; nucleotides not matched to a gene: 7. CDR3 length: 13 amino acids. Germline loops: CDR1 LNHDA, CDR2 SQIVND (reference sequence). CDR3 sequence reads: CATGQERNSPLHF. The CDR3 DNA sequence: TGTGCCACCGGACAGGAGAGAAATTCACCCCTCCACTTT.

This clone occurred a few times. One junction end does not reproduce the germline sequence, and a read error may be involved. This sample includes further DNA sequences coding for the same CDR3. The chain links TRBV29-1 to TRBJ2-3; D may be TRBD2 (6 bases). Germline V gene lookup returns CDR1 SQVTM and CDR2 ANQGSEA. The CDR3 sequence is 12 residues long. Here the CDR3 reads CSVRTSKDTQYF. In DNA form, the CDR3 reads TGCAGCGTTCGTACTAGCAAAGATACGCAGTATTTT.

The V gene is TRBV5-1, the J gene TRBJ2-3; D gene ambiguous. V dropped 4 bases and J dropped 1 base, with 7 bases sitting between them. Germline V gives CDR1 SGHRS, CDR2 YFSETQ. CDR3 length equals 13 residues. CDR3 DNA: TGCGCCAGCAGCCGCGATGGCACAGATACGCAGTATTTT. Its translation is CASSRDGTDTQYF.